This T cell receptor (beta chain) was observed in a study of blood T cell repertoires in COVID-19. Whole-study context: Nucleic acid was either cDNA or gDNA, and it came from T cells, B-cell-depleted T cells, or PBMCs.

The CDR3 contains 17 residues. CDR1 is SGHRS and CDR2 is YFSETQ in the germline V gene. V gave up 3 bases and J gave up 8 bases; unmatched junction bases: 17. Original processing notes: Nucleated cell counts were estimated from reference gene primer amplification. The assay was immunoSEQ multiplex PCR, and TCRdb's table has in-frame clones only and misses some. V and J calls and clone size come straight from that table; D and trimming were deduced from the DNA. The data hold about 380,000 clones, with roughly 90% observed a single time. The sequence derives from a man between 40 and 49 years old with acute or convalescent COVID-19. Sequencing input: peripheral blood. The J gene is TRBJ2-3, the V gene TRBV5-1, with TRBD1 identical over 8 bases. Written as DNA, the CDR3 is TGCGCCAGCAGCTCCACGATTCTAGGGACAGGACATGGTACGCAGTATTTT. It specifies CASSSTILGTGHGTQYF.